This T cell receptor beta chain was retrieved from a study of blood T cell repertoires in COVID-19. The CDR3 extends over 17 amino acids. Germline values: CDR1 SGDLS, CDR2 YYNGEE. Unmatched junction bases numbered 10, after V lost 3 bases and J lost 1 base. Profiling relied on immunoSEQ multiplex PCR, and the TCRdb table lists in-frame clones only, not all of them. The sample yields 90,000 or so clones, 80% to 90% seen once. Sequencing input: peripheral blood. V gene TRBV9 combines with J gene TRBJ1-1, with TRBD1 matching over 9 bases. The origin of this receptor is a man aged 55 to 70 with acute or convalescent COVID-19. CDR3 coding DNA: TGTGCCAGCAGCGAACCTCTCGGACAGGGGACGAACACTGAAGCTTTCTTT. Residues: CASSEPLGQGTNTEAFF.